The source of this TCR beta chain is a study of blood T cells in healthy people across ages. Together with a sample-barcoded 5' primer, a J-beta primer mix was included in a second PCR lasting about 6 to 11 cycles. CDR3-containing paired-end reads numbering at least 2.5 million came from each sample. One entry per CDR3 protein results from TCRdb running MiXCR on the 5' RACE reads. The sample consists of roughly 930,000 distinct CDR3 sequences, 45% to 50% of them appearing once. Germline CDR1 is MNHNS and CDR2 is SASEGT. V was cut by 2 bases and J by 0 bases, with 14 bases left in between. CDR3 length: 16 residues. General study findings and limits: Older individuals had lower TCR beta diversity per million T cells (the decline was roughly linear).

A few counts support this clonotype. The antigen remains unidentified. The clonotype comes from a young man in good health. This chain connects TRBV6-1 to TRBJ2-7, with D possibly TRBD1 on 5 matching bases. Sequenced: blood. The CDR3: CASSESSGHFSYEQYF. The DNA of the CDR3 is TGTGCCAGCAGTGAAAGTTCAGGACACTTCTCCTACGAGCAGTACTTC.